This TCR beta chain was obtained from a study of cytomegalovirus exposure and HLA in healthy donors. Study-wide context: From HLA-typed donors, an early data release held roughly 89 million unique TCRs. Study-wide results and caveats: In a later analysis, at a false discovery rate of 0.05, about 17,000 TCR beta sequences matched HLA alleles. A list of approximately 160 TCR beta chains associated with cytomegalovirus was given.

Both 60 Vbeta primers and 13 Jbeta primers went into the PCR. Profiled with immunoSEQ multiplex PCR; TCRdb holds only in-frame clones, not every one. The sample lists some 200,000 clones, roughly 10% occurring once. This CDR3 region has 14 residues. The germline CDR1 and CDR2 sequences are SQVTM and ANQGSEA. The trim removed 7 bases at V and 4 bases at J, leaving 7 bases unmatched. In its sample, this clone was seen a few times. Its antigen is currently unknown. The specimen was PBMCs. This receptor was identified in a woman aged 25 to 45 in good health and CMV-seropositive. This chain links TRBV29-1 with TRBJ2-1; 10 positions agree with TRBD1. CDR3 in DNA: TGCAGCGCCGGGACAGGGGATTTTTACAATGAGCAGTTCTTC. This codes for CSAGTGDFYNEQFF.